The 24 T cell receptor beta chains presented below share a single source sample, sequenced in a study of blood T cell repertoires in COVID-19. Using immunoSEQ multiplex PCR, the repertoire was profiled, and TCRdb retains in-frame clones only, with some absent. The top ten clones hold 5.1% of a sample with over 100,000 clones, roughly 89% of them seen once. The sequenced sample was peripheral blood. The receptors come from a human donor in a cohort sampled during active COVID-19.

The V and J genes are TRBV4-2 and TRBJ1-2, with a weak D call TRBD1 (6 bases). This CDR3 has 13 residues. Between the trimmed V and J ends, which lost 1 base and 8 bases, there was a span of 11 bases. The germline V gene encodes CDR1 LGHNA and CDR2 YNFKEQ. The CDR3 coding sequence is TGTGCCAGCAGCCAAGGCGGGGGCACGGGCTACACCTTC. It yields the protein CASSQGGGTGYTF.

The J gene is TRBJ1-2, the V gene TRBV14; unclear D gene. V shed 2 bases and J shed 2 bases, with 6 bases lying between them. The CDR3 contains 13 residues. Germline lookup yields CDR1 SGHDN and CDR2 FVKESK. The CDR3 DNA follows: TGTGCCAGCAGCCAAATTCCAAACTATGGCTACACCTTC. Translating it yields CASSQIPNYGYTF.

Remarks on this clone: The identical CDR3 is also encoded by other nucleotide sequences in the sample. V usage is TRBV28 and J usage is TRBJ2-1; the match to TRBD2 covers 8 bases. CDR1 and CDR2 (germline): MDHEN, SYDVKM. The CDR3 has 15 amino acids. The ends lost 6 bases at V and 5 bases at J; junction bases unmatched: 9. The chain's CDR3 is CASSRGGRGDNEQFF. The DNA for the CDR3 is TGTGCCAGCAGCCGCGGGGGGCGGGGGGACAATGAGCAGTTCTTC.

This clone appeared a single time. This chain joins TRBV28 and TRBJ1-2, with D possibly matching TRBD1 (5 bases). The CDR3 runs 14 residues. The germline V gene has CDR1 MDHEN and CDR2 SYDVKM. Trimming pared 6 bases from V and 4 bases from J, leaving 15 bases between. CDR3 region: CASRLPTAIYGYTF. In DNA form, the CDR3 reads TGTGCCAGCAGGCTTCCGACAGCGATCTATGGCTACACCTTC.

This rearrangement joins TRBV4-1 to TRBJ2-2; perhaps TRBD1 as D (6 bases). This CDR3 contains 17 residues. CDR1 and CDR2 from the germline V gene are MGHRA and YSYEKL. V was shortened by 1 base and J by 7 bases, with 19 bases between the two germline ends. CDR3 sequence (DNA): TGCGCCAGCAGCCAAGTCGGAAAGGGGGTTGTCATCGGGGAGCTGTTTTTT. As protein: CASSQVGKGVVIGELFF.

The genes are TRBV11-2 and TRBJ2-5, with TRBD1 matching over 7 bases. The CDR3 contains 16 residues. Trimming removed 5 bases from V and 1 base from J; junction bases left unmatched: 10. In germline, CDR1 is SGHAT, CDR2 FQNNGV. The CDR3 coding sequence is TGTGCCAGCAGCCATTATACAGGGGTACTCCAAGAGACCCAGTACTTC. The encoded protein is CASSHYTGVLQETQYF.

J is TRBJ1-4 and V is TRBV5-6, with 7 nucleotides matching TRBD1. The CDR3 is 17 residues long. Germline loops: CDR1 SGHDT, CDR2 YYEEEE. V trimming: 10 bases; J trimming: 0 bases; junction bases outside the gene matches: 15. The CDR3 nucleotides are TGTGCCGGCGATATGGACAGGTGGAAAACAACTAATGAAAAACTGTTTTTT. It yields the protein CAGDMDRWKTTNEKLFF.

CDR3 loop: CASSEAAARGEQYF. DNA of the CDR3: TGTGCCAGCAGTGAAGCGGCGGCCCGGGGAGAGCAGTACTTC. The V call is TRBV6-1, the J call TRBJ2-7; D might be TRBD2 (5 bases). Germline lookup yields CDR1 MNHNS and CDR2 SASEGT. The V end was cut by 0 bases, the J end by 7 bases, with 13 bases between. This CDR3 is built from 14 residues.

The chain is built from TRBV6-5 and TRBJ1-2; the D gene is possibly TRBD1 (6 bases). The CDR3 runs to 14 residues. Between the trimmed V and J ends, which lost 2 bases and 6 bases, there was a span of 13 bases. CDR1 and CDR2 from the germline V gene are MNHEY and SVGAGI. The CDR3, as DNA: TGTGCCAGCAGTTACCTGGACAGAAAAAATGGCTACACCTTC. Translating it yields CASSYLDRKNGYTF.

In DNA, the CDR3 is TGTGCCAGCAGCTTAACGGGACAGGGTTCTCGGGAGCTGTTTTTT. Its protein product is CASSLTGQGSRELFF. The chain recombines TRBV7-3 with TRBJ2-2, with 9 positions matching TRBD1. This CDR3 contains 15 residues. Germline V gene sequence: CDR1 SGHTA, CDR2 FQGTGA. V shed 0 bases and J 9 bases; nucleotides not matched to a gene: 5.

V gene TRBV11-2 combines with J gene TRBJ1-1; D unclear. The CDR3 runs to 12 residues. Trimming cost V 5 bases and J 0 bases, with 4 bases left between them. Germline CDR1 SGHAT, CDR2 FQNNGV. This CDR3 is CASSLMNTEAFF. The CDR3 DNA sequence: TGTGCCAGCAGCCTAATGAACACTGAAGCTTTCTTT. Using reference TRBV11-2 and TRBJ1-1 for the parts outside the CDR3, the full variable domain is EAGVAQSPRYKIIEKRQSVAFWCNPISGHATLYWYQQILGQGPKLLIQFQNNGVVDDSQLPKDRFSAERLKGVDSTLKIQPAKLEDSAVYLCASSLMNTEAFFGQGTRLTVV.

This clone appeared a few times. J is TRBJ2-1 and V is TRBV5-1; D may be TRBD2 (6 bases). The V end was cut by 0 bases, the J end by 0 bases, with 10 bases between. Germline CDR1 and CDR2: SGHRS and YFSETQ. The CDR3 extends over 16 amino acids. In DNA, the CDR3 is TGCGCCAGCAGCTTGGAACGGGGGAACTCCTACAATGAGCAGTTCTTC. Its protein product is CASSLERGNSYNEQFF.

The chain combines TRBV3-1 (or the pseudogene TRBV3-2) with TRBJ1-3, with TRBD1 matching 11 bases. CDR3 size: 20 residues. Trimming at V came to 0 bases and at J to 0 bases, leaving 10 bases not matched to a gene. CDR1 is LGHDT, CDR2 YNNKEL, per germline (reference sequence). The chain's CDR3 is CASSQDGTGGFTLSGNTIYF. The CDR3 region has the DNA TGTGCCAGCAGCCAAGATGGGACAGGGGGATTTACCCTCTCTGGAAACACCATATATTTT.

V usage is TRBV9 and J usage is TRBJ2-1, with TRBD2 identical over 11 bases. The CDR3 is made up of 15 amino acids. The J segment lost 8 bases and the V segment lost 4 bases, leaving 8 bases of the junction unmatched. Germline V lookup: CDR1 SGDLS, CDR2 YYNGEE. The CDR3, as DNA: TGTGCCAGCAGCACACCGGGACTAGCGGTTCATGAGCAGTTCTTC. Its translation is CASSTPGLAVHEQFF.

The CDR3 protein is CASSHGATTNEKLFF. DNA for the CDR3: TGCGCCAGCAGCCACGGTGCCACAACTAATGAAAAACTGTTTTTT. The chain joins TRBV4-1 to TRBJ1-4; no clear D. The germline CDR1 and CDR2 sequences are MGHRA and YSYEKL. This CDR3 comprises 15 residues. The V end was cut by 3 bases, the J end by 0 bases, with 8 bases between.

V is TRBV5-4 and J is TRBJ1-6; D call uncertain. The germline gives CDR1 SGHNT, CDR2 YYREEE (reference sequence). V was trimmed by 4 bases and J by 7 bases, leaving 15 bases between them. This CDR3 is 15 amino acids long. The CDR3 loop reads CASSIGGYGNSPLHF. CDR3 coding DNA: TGTGCCAGCAGCATCGGAGGGTATGGGAATTCACCCCTCCACTTT.

V is TRBV5-1 and J is TRBJ2-5, with D maybe TRBD1 (5 bases). Germline CDR1 SGHRS, CDR2 YFSETQ. Trimming took off 4 bases at V and 5 bases at J, with 12 bases between the two ends. This CDR3 region has 13 residues. CDR3 DNA sequence: TGCGCCAGCAGCAGGATCCACAGGGAGACCCAGTACTTC. Protein: CASSRIHRETQYF.

CDR3 coding DNA: TGCGCCAGCAGCTCCGGACTAGCTGGAACCTACGAGCAGTACTTC. It specifies CASSSGLAGTYEQYF. This rearrangement joins TRBV5-1 to TRBJ2-7; TRBD2 matches at 8 bases. This CDR3 spans 15 amino acids. Germline lookup yields CDR1 SGHRS and CDR2 YFSETQ. Germline trimming cut 3 bases from V and 2 bases from J; bases unmatched to any gene: 7.

The chain is built from TRBV9 and TRBJ2-3, with D perhaps TRBD2 (6 bases). V was cut by 2 bases and J by 4 bases, with 14 bases left in between. The CDR3 has 15 amino acids. The germline CDR1 and CDR2 sequences are SGDLS and YYNGEE. This chain's CDR3 is CASSVAPRGSDTQYF. CDR3 sequence (DNA): TGTGCCAGCAGCGTGGCGCCTCGGGGGTCAGATACGCAGTATTTT.

The chain has TRBV6-2 or TRBV6-3 and TRBJ2-2; perhaps TRBD1 as D (6 bases). Trimming took off 4 bases at V and 4 bases at J, with 10 bases between the two ends. In germline, CDR1 is MNHEY, CDR2 SVGEGT. CDR3 length: 14 amino acids. CDR3 nucleotide sequence: TGTGCCAGCAGTTCGGACAGAACCACCGGGGAGCTGTTTTTT. Residues: CASSSDRTTGELFF.

The chain combines TRBV5-4 with TRBJ1-1, with a possible D match to TRBD1 (6 bases). CDR3 length: 13 amino acids. Trimming removed 0 bases at V and 4 bases at J, with 7 bases between. Germline assignment: CDR1 SGHNT and CDR2 YYREEE (reference sequence). The CDR3 sequence is CASSLAGVTEAFF. Written as DNA, the CDR3 is TGTGCCAGCAGCTTGGCAGGGGTCACTGAAGCTTTCTTT.

The chain combines TRBV16 with TRBJ1-5; a possible D gene is TRBD1 (6 bases). Germline loops: CDR1 KGHSY, CDR2 FQNENV. The CDR3 spans 17 residues. V lost 0 bases and J 7 bases, leaving 19 bases between the germline ends. The CDR3 reads CASSQSGRQALGQPQHF. CDR3 sequence (DNA): TGTGCCAGCAGCCAATCCGGAAGACAGGCTTTAGGGCAGCCCCAGCATTTT.

This chain uses TRBV3-1 (or the pseudogene TRBV3-2) with TRBJ2-1; 12 bases are shared with TRBD2. The CDR3 sequence is 14 residues long. CDR1 and CDR2 from the germline V gene are LGHDT and YNNKEL (reference sequence). V was clipped by 7 bases and J by 6 bases; unmatched bases: 4. The CDR3 DNA reads as TGTGCCAGCACAGGACTAGCGGGAACCAATGAGCAGTTCTTC. The encoded protein is CASTGLAGTNEQFF.

The chain carries TRBV28 and TRBJ1-2; 9 bases line up with TRBD1. The CDR3 covers 13 residues. V lost 2 bases to trimming and J lost 7 bases; unmatched junction nucleotides: 2. Germline V gene data show CDR1 as MDHEN and CDR2 as SYDVKM. The CDR3 DNA is TGTGCCAGCAGTTTAGGGACAGGGCCTGGCTACACCTTC. The encoded protein is CASSLGTGPGYTF.